Sequencing of this T cell receptor (beta chain) was carried out in a study of shared clonotypes between healthy human individuals. Positive CCR7 selection of CD45RO-negative cells yielded the naive CD8 cells, and terminally differentiated effector memory CD45RA+ cells were excluded. This clone appeared once. Antigen: not known. Overall study results and limits: The study found lower generation probabilities in non-shared clonotypes than in those shared by all four donors.

V dropped 4 bases and J dropped 5; count of bases not matched to a gene: 5. The germline gives CDR1 LNHDA, CDR2 SQIVND (reference sequence). CDR3 length: 16 amino acids. Only in-frame clones appear in the TCRdb table, and some are missing; sequencing was by immunoSEQ multiplex PCR. This sample has 450,000 to 700,000 clones, with roughly 95% found just once. This TCR derives from a woman under 40 in good health. The rearrangement joins TRBV19 to TRBJ2-2, with TRBD2 matching 12 bases. Sequenced: naive CD8+ T cells sorted from blood. CDR3 residues: CASSTGLAGLTGELFF. The DNA of the CDR3 is TGTGCCAGTAGTACAGGACTAGCGGGGTTGACCGGGGAGCTGTTTTTT.